Presented here are 2 T cell receptor beta chains from one specimen sequenced in a study of blood T cell repertoires in COVID-19. Profiled with immunoSEQ multiplex PCR; TCRdb holds only in-frame clones, not every one. The table records 55,000 to 70,000 clones, around 79% of them present only once. Sequencing was performed on peripheral blood. These receptors were taken from a human donor in a cohort sampled during active COVID-19.

This clone was recorded a few times. The chain combines TRBV9 with TRBJ2-7, with D possibly TRBD1 on 5 matching bases. The CDR3 contains 15 residues. CDR1 is SGDLS and CDR2 is YYNGEE in the germline V gene. The V end was cut by 0 bases, the J end by 2 bases, with 12 bases between. CDR3 coding DNA: TGTGCCAGCAGCGTAGAAGCGCAGGGCCCCTACGAGCAGTACTTC. Translation: CASSVEAQGPYEQYF.

The rearrangement links TRBV7-9 to TRBJ2-5; D might be TRBD2 (6 bases). The germline CDR1 and CDR2 sequences are SEHNR and FQNEAQ (reference sequence). Trimming cost V 5 bases and J 5 bases, with 12 bases left between them. The CDR3 length is 13 residues. CDR3 coding DNA: TGTGCCAGCAGCCCCGCTAGCGACGAGACCCAGTACTTC. It yields the protein CASSPASDETQYF.